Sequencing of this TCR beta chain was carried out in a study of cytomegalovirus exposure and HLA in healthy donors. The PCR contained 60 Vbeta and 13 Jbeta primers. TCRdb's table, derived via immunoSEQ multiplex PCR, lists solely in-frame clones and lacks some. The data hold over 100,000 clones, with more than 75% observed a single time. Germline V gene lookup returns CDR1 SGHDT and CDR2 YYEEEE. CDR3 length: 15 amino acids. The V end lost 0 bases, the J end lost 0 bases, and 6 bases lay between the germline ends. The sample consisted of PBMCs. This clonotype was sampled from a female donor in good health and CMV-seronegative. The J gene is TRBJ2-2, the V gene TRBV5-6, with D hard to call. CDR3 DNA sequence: TGTGCCAGCAGCTTGGCCTTCCCGAACACCGGGGAGCTGTTTTTT. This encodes CASSLAFPNTGELFF.